Listed below are T cell receptor beta chains from one sample, sequenced in a study of blood T cell repertoires in COVID-19. TCRdb keeps only in-frame clones here, not all; method: immunoSEQ multiplex PCR. The sample yields around 110,000 clones, approximately 84% seen once. Input material: peripheral blood. Receptor source: a man aged 40-49 years with acute or convalescent COVID-19. Each CDR3 is given with its conserved first and last residue. D genes are given only for firm matches. Part of the rows lack a size; the others show once, few, many or a class for expanded clones.

v_gene,d_gene,j_gene,abundance,len,CDR3nt,CDR3aa
TRBV3-1/TRBV3-2,.,TRBJ1-2,.,13,TGTGCCAGCAGCCCCCGAGCTAACTATGGCTACACCTTC,CASSPRANYGYTF
TRBV19,.,TRBJ2-3,.,16,TGTGCCAGTAGTATGAAGTTTGGTACTAGCACAGATACGCAGTATTTT,CASSMKFGTSTDTQYF
TRBV3-1/TRBV3-2,.,TRBJ2-1,.,15,TGTGCCAGCAGCTCAGCCAGGTCACCTGGTGGGGAGCAGTTCTTC,CASSSARSPGGEQFF
TRBV6-5,.,TRBJ2-7,.,15,TGTGCCAGCAGTTACTCCGGCGGGCCCGCGGACGAGCAGTACTTC,CASSYSGGPADEQYF
TRBV18,TRBD1,TRBJ2-1,.,20,TGTGCCAGCTCACTACCGGTTGGGACAGGGGGCGCGATTACCTACAATGAGCAGTTCTTC,CASSLPVGTGGAITYNEQFF
TRBV3-1/TRBV3-2,TRBD2,TRBJ2-3,once,16,TGTGCCAGCAGCCGTCGAAGGGCGGGAGGCACAGATACGCAGTATTTT,CASSRRRAGGTDTQYF
TRBV5-3,.,TRBJ1-1,.,12,TGTGCCAGAAGCTTTATAATCACTGAAGCTTTCTTT,CARSFIITEAFF
TRBV5-1,TRBD2,TRBJ2-1,.,15,TGCGCCAGCAGGCCGTTTAGCGGGGGGGCGGATGAGCAGTTCTTC,CASRPFSGGADEQFF
TRBV5-8,.,TRBJ1-4,.,14,TGTGCCAGCAGCTTCACTCAAGTGAATGAAAAACTGTTTTTT,CASSFTQVNEKLFF
TRBV5-4,.,TRBJ2-1,.,14,TGTGCCAGCAGCTTGGGTAGGGGGAGGGGTGAGCAGTTCTTC,CASSLGRGRGEQFF
TRBV3-1/TRBV3-2,TRBD2,TRBJ2-4,.,17,TGTGCCAGCAGCCAAGATCGACTAGCGGGAGCCAAAAACATTCAGTACTTC,CASSQDRLAGAKNIQYF
TRBV6-1,.,TRBJ2-3,.,16,TGTGCCAGCAGTGACGGTGGAGCCGTAAAGGCAGATACGCAGTATTTT,CASSDGGAVKADTQYF
TRBV4-1,TRBD2,TRBJ2-1,once,17,TGCGCCAGCAGCCAAGGTAGCGGGAGAAAGACCTACAATGAGCAGTTCTTC,CASSQGSGRKTYNEQFF
TRBV9,.,TRBJ1-2,.,14,TGTGCCAGCGCCCGGGTGGGGGGAAACTCTGGCTACACCTTC,CASARVGGNSGYTF
TRBV6-1,.,TRBJ1-1,.,16,TGTGCCAGCACTGACGTGGGGCCCCCGGGGAACACTGAAGCTTTCTTT,CASTDVGPPGNTEAFF
TRBV20-1,.,TRBJ1-2,.,11,TGCAGTGCTAGAGAGCAGTATGGCTACACCTTC,CSAREQYGYTF
TRBV6-1,TRBD2,TRBJ2-3,.,16,TGTGCCAGCAGTGACAGGACTAGCGGGAGGAGGGATACGCAGTATTTT,CASSDRTSGRRDTQYF
TRBV9,TRBD2,TRBJ2-2,.,19,TGTGCCAGCAGCGTAGAGAGACTAGCAGGGAACCAGAACACCGGGGAGCTGTTTTTT,CASSVERLAGNQNTGELFF